This T cell receptor (beta chain) was identified in a study of T cells in Graves' hyperthyroidism and ophthalmopathy. Under 3 months was the duration of disease in ophthalmopathy patients, who also had a Clinical Activity Score of at least 3 and a NOSPECS grade of at least 4. Investigators excluded patients with uncontrolled infection, other autoimmune disease, pregnancy or lactation. Fresh peripheral blood, approximately 10 ml, yielded the PBMCs. The investigators amplified TCR beta CDR3 regions from RNA transcripts. The primer set for the first-round RT-PCR of the TCR CDR3 was HTBI. TCRdb re-derived calls from the multiplex PCR reads in MiXCR, one entry per CDR3 protein. Counted here are a few hundred thousand distinct CDR3 sequences, 15% to 20% occurring once; the ten biggest clones make up 15% to 20%. The CDR3 consists of 13 residues. Germline V gene sequence: CDR1 DFQATT, CDR2 SNEGSKA (reference sequence). The V and J ends lost 2 bases and 6 bases respectively, with 13 bases between them.

The V gene is TRBV20-1, the J gene TRBJ2-5; D is possibly TRBD2 (5 bases). The source of this sequence is a woman younger than 35 with Graves' ophthalmopathy. Sequencing input: blood. CDR3 nucleotide sequence: TGCAGTGCTAGATTAGCGAGACAAAAGACCCAGTACTTC. Translated: CSARLARQKTQYF.